The clone carrying this T cell receptor beta chain was counted ten times or more. Its specificity is not known. TCRdb reprocessed the 5' RACE reads with MiXCR, giving one entry per CDR3 protein. Of more than 20,000 distinct CDR3 sequences listed, approximately 2.7% are singletons. This entry is derived from a study of neurological immune-mediated disorders. This CDR3 region has 16 residues. V was clipped by 5 bases and J by 1 base, with 15 bases between them. CDR1 and CDR2 (germline): SEHNR, FQNEAQ (reference sequence). Notes on the study in general: HTLV-1-associated myelopathy had the most TCR clonal expansion, while multiple sclerosis had the least, a level that fell below healthy controls. CDR3 amino acid sequences found in expanded clones were never shared across subjects, suggesting private repertoires in all groups.

This chain connects TRBV7-9 to TRBJ2-1; D might be TRBD2 (6 bases). The TCR originated in a woman aged 50 to 60 with multiple sclerosis. The sequenced sample consisted of PBMCs. CDR3 DNA sequence: TGTGCCAGCAGCCGACCCGGGGGTGATTCCTACAATGAGCAGTTCTTC. Translated: CASSRPGGDSYNEQFF.